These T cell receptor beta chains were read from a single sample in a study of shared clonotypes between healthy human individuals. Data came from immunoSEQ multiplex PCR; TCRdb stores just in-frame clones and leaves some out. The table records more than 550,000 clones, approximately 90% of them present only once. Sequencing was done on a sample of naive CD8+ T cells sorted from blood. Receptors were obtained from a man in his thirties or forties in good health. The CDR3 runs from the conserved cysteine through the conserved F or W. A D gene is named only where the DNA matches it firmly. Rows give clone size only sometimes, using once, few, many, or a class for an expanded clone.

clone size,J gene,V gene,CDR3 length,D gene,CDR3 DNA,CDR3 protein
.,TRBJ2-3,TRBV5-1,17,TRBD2,TGCGCCAGCAGCTTGGCCGAAGCGGGACCCCGTCCAGATACGCAGTATTTT,CASSLAEAGPRPDTQYF
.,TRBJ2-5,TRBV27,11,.,TGTGCCAGCGGATTACAAGAGACCCAGTACTTC,CASGLQETQYF
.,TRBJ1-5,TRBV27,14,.,TGTGCCAGCAGTGACTTGGATAGCAATCAGCCCCAGCATTTT,CASSDLDSNQPQHF
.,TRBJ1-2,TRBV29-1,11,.,TGCAGCGTTGACGAGGGGTATGGCTACACCTTC,CSVDEGYGYTF
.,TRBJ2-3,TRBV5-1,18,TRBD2,TGCGCCAGCAGCTTGGAACTAGCGGGAGGGCCTATTACAGATACGCAGTATTTT,CASSLELAGGPITDTQYF
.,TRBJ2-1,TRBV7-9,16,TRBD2,TGTGCCAGCAGCTTATCAGCGGGAGTTTTTAATAATGAGCAGTTCTTC,CASSLSAGVFNNEQFF
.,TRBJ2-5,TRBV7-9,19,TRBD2,TGTGCCAGCAGCTCATATGGGAAGGGGACTAGCGAACTCCAAGAGACCCAGTACTTC,CASSSYGKGTSELQETQYF
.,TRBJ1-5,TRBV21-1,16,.,TGTGCCAGCAGCTTCACCGGAGAGGGGGCTCGTCAGCCCCAGCATTTT,CASSFTGEGARQPQHF
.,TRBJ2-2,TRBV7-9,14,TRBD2,TGTGCCAGCAGCTCGGGACTAGCGGTCGGGGAGCTGTTTTTT,CASSSGLAVGELFF
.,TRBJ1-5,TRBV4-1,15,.,TGCGCCAGCAGCCAAGGCGGTTTATCTGGTCAGCCCCAGCATTTT,CASSQGGLSGQPQHF
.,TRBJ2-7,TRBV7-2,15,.,TGTGCCAGCAGCTCCCCAGGGTCAGGAGCCTACGAGCAGTACTTC,CASSSPGSGAYEQYF
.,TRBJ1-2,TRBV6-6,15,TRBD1,TGTGCCAGCAGCCAGGGAATAACAGGGGACTATGGCTACACCTTC,CASSQGITGDYGYTF
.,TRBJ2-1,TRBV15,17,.,TGTGCCACCAGCAGGACTCCTAACGGCGGGATGGCGCATGAGCAGTTCTTC,CATSRTPNGGMAHEQFF
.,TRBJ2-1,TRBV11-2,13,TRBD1,TGTGCCAGCAGCTTAGGGACAGGGGATGAGCAGTTCTTC,CASSLGTGDEQFF
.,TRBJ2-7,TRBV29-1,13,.,TGCAGCGCCCGGGGCCTCGGGGACTACGAGCAGTACTTC,CSARGLGDYEQYF
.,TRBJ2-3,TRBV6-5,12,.,TGTGCCAGCAGTTACTCTTCAGATACGCAGTATTTT,CASSYSSDTQYF
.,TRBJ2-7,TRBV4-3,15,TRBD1,TGCGCCAGCAGCCAAGGGACAGGGTCCCCCTACGAGCAGTACTTC,CASSQGTGSPYEQYF
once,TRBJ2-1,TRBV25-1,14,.,TGTGCCAGCATTATGGACCTTCCCTCCAATGAGCAGTTCTTC,CASIMDLPSNEQFF
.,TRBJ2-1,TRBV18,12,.,TGTGCCAGCTCACCACCGGGTAATGAGCAGTTCTTC,CASSPPGNEQFF
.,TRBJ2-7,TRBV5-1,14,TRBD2,TGCGCCAGCAGCCTCGGGACTAGCGCCTACGAGCAGTACTTC,CASSLGTSAYEQYF
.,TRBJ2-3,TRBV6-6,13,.,TGTGCCAGCAGTACAGGAAGGACAGATACGCAGTATTTT,CASSTGRTDTQYF
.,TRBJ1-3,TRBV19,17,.,TGTGCCAAAGCGGGCAGGGGATGCACGCACTCTGGAAACACCATATATTTT,CAKAGRGCTHSGNTIYF
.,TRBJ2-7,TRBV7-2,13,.,TGTGCCAGCAGCATACAGGTTTTCTACGAGCAGTACTTC,CASSIQVFYEQYF
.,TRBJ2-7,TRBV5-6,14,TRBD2,TGTGCCAGCAGGATAGGCCTAGCGGACTACGAGCAGTACTTC,CASRIGLADYEQYF
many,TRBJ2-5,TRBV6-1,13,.,TGTGCCAGCAGTGATTCGGAGAAGGAGACCCAGTACTTC,CASSDSEKETQYF
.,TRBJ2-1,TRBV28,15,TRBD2,TGTGCCAGCAGTTTAAGGCTAGCGGGTCTTCATGAGCAGTTCTTC,CASSLRLAGLHEQFF
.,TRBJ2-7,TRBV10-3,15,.,TGTGCCATCAGTGAGTCAGGGGTCGGCTCCTACGAGCAGTACTTC,CAISESGVGSYEQYF
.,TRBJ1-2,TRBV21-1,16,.,TGTGCCCGTCATGGACAGGCAGCCACCACTAACTATGGCTACACCTTC,CARHGQAATTNYGYTF
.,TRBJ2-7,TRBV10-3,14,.,TGTGCCATCAGTTACTCCCAGGAGACCTACGAGCAGTACTTC,CAISYSQETYEQYF
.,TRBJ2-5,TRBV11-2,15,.,TGTGCCAGCAGCCCCGCCGGGGCCGCGGAGGGGGCCCAGTACTTC,CASSPAGAAEGAQYF
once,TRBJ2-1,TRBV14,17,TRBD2,TGTGCCAGCAGCCGTCTAGCGGGAGATACGTTCTACAATGAGCAGTTCTTC,CASSRLAGDTFYNEQFF
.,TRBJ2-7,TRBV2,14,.,TGTGCCAGCAGTGTTTCGGTCAGGGCCTACGAGCAGTACTTC,CASSVSVRAYEQYF
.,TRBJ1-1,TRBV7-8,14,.,TGTGCCAGCAGCCGGGCCCGGGGAAACACTGAAGCTTTCTTT,CASSRARGNTEAFF
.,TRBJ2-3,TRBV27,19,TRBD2,TGTGCCAGCAGTACGACGGTTGGGGGAGGGCCCGGCCACGCAGATACGCAGTATTTT,CASSTTVGGGPGHADTQYF
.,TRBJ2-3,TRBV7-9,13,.,TGTGCCAGCAAAGGAGGTAACACAGATACGCAGTATTTT,CASKGGNTDTQYF
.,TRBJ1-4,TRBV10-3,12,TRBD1,TGTGCCATCGGTACAGGGGATTTAAAACTGTTTTTT,CAIGTGDLKLFF
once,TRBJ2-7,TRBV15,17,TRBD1,TGTGCCACCAGCAGTCTCACAGCTCGGACAGGGTACTACGAGCAGTACTTC,CATSSLTARTGYYEQYF
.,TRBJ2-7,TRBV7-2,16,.,TGTGCCAGCAGCTTAGTGTGGGCAGCTCCCGACTACGAGCAGTACTTC,CASSLVWAAPDYEQYF
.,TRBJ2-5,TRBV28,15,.,TGTGCCAGCAGTTCGGAGACAGGGAGGTGGGAGACCCAGTACTTC,CASSSETGRWETQYF
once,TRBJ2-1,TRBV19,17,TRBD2,TGTGCCAGTAGTATAGCTAGCGGGAGAGACTCCTACAATGAGCAGTTCTTC,CASSIASGRDSYNEQFF
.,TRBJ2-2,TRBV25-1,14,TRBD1,TGTGCCAGCAGACACGGGACAGGGATCGGGGAGCTGTTTTTT,CASRHGTGIGELFF
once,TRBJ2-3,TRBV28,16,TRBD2,TGTGCCAGCAGTTTGCTGAGCGGGAGGGCCGGAGATACGCAGTATTTT,CASSLLSGRAGDTQYF
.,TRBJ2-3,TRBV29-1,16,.,TGCAGCGTTGAGAATCCAGGGGCCCATCTCACAGATACGCAGTATTTT,CSVENPGAHLTDTQYF
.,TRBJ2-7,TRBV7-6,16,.,TGTGCCAGCAGCTCCCGGCCGGGAGATCTCATCTACGAGCAGTACTTC,CASSSRPGDLIYEQYF
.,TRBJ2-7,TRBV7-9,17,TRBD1,TGTGCCAGCGAGCTCTTATCGGACAGGCTAATGGGCTACGAGCAGTACTTC,CASELLSDRLMGYEQYF
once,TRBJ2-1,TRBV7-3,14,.,TGTGCCAGCAGCTCCCCCATAGGAGTCGAAGAGCAGTTCTTC,CASSSPIGVEEQFF
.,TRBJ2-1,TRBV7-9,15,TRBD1,TGTGCCAGCAGCTCTCCGGGACAGGGGAACGGTGAGCAGTTCTTC,CASSSPGQGNGEQFF